This T cell receptor beta chain was captured in a study of monozygotic twins with inflammatory bowel disease. Using the 5' RACE reads, TCRdb records one entry per CDR3 protein without DNA. In all, the sample yields around 410,000 distinct CDR3 sequences. The germline CDR1 and CDR2 sequences are MNHNY and SVGAGI (reference sequence). The CDR3 extends over 14 amino acids. This chain links TRBV6-6 with TRBJ1-3. Sequenced input: blood. This receptor was taken from a human donor with ulcerative colitis or Crohn's disease, or a healthy co-twin of an affected twin (not recorded which). CDR3 sequence: CASSKPGAGNTIYF.